This TCR beta chain was profiled in a study of identical twins. General study points: The abundant beta clonotypes from cord blood had fewer insertions, and memory repertoires had none of this.

Between the trimmed V and J ends, which lost 6 bases and 4 bases, there was a span of 17 bases. The CDR3 extends over 15 amino acids. This clonotype was counted between two and nine times. Its antigen is currently unknown. A universal primer site came from template switching; cDNA carried unique molecular identifiers. MiXCR was run by TCRdb on the 5' RACE reads, yielding one entry per CDR3 protein. The sample yields approximately 530,000 distinct CDR3 sequences, around 22% seen once. Healthy Caucasians, and only they, were the donors. This same sample was also taken into another study, of yellow fever vaccine responses in identical twins.

The receptor's source is a woman younger than 30 in good health. J is TRBJ2-3 and V is TRBV12-3 or TRBV12-4, with D perhaps assigned TRBD1 or TRBD2 (5 bases each). Sequenced input: CD4+ T cells sorted from blood. The CDR3 sequence: CASSRTRGASDTQYF. The DNA for the CDR3 is TGTGCCAGCAGCCGAACCAGAGGGGCGTCAGATACGCAGTATTTT.